This TCR beta chain was sequenced for a study of T cell responses to AZD1222 COVID-19 vaccine. This clone was picked up a small number of times. The table came from immunoSEQ multiplex PCR; TCRdb's copy has only in-frame clones and leaves some out. The table has 130,000 to 150,000 clones, under 95% seen once. This material consisted of peripheral blood, taken on day 0 of MenACWY control vaccination. The receptor was isolated from an adult in good health.

The CDR3 DNA is TGTGCCAGCAGTGAAGAGGCACAGCCGAACACTGAAGCTTTCTTT. Its protein is CASSEEAQPNTEAFF. The rearrangement uses TRBV2 and TRBJ1-1; D remains unclear. The V and J ends lost 1 base and 1 base respectively, with 10 bases between them. Germline values: CDR1 SNHLY, CDR2 FYNNEI. This CDR3 is built from 15 residues.